This T cell receptor (beta chain) was recovered during a study of blood T cell repertoires in COVID-19. This clone was detected a few times. Germline CDR1 is SNHLY and CDR2 is FYNNEI. With V trimmed by 7 bases and J by 8 bases, 17 bases remained unmatched. CDR3 length equals 17 residues. Sequencing used immunoSEQ multiplex PCR; TCRdb keeps in-frame clones, though not all of them. The table has around 30,000 clones, approximately 71% seen once. This clonotype originated in a human donor in a cohort sampled during active COVID-19. The chain is built from TRBV2 and TRBJ2-1, with TRBD2 matching over 10 bases. Sequenced sample: peripheral blood. CDR3 nucleotide sequence: TGTGCCAGCACCCGACTAGCGGGCGTCTCTAATGACGATGAGCAGTTCTTC. Residues: CASTRLAGVSNDDEQFF.